The T cell receptor (beta chain) under discussion was sequenced for a study of OX40 agonist ivuxolimab in advanced cancers. This table comes from immunoSEQ multiplex PCR, and its TCRdb copy is limited to in-frame clones, with some not included. The table lists 35,000 to 45,000 clones, about 86% of them singletons. This TCR came from an adult with an advanced solid tumor such as melanoma, head and neck, liver or kidney cancer. This specimen consisted of CD4+ or CD8+ T cells sorted from blood, obtained in a trial of the OX40 agonist ivuxolimab.

The chain's CDR3 is CASSVLGVSLGNTEAFF. CDR3 sequence (DNA): TGTGCCAGCAGCGTGCTCGGCGTCTCGTTGGGGAACACTGAAGCTTTCTTT. The J gene is TRBJ1-1, the V gene TRBV7-8; D not resolved. The CDR3 has 17 residues. V dropped 5 bases and J dropped 1 base, with 20 bases sitting between them. Looked up from germline, CDR1 is SGHVS and CDR2 is FQNEAQ. Using reference TRBV7-8 and TRBJ1-1 for the parts outside the CDR3, the full variable domain is GAGVSQSPRYKVAKRGQDVALRCDPISGHVSLFWYQQALGQGPEFLTYFQNEAQLDKSGLPSDRFFAERPEGSVSTLKIQRTQQEDSAVYLCASSVLGVSLGNTEAFFGQGTRLTVV.